This TCR beta chain emerged from a study of blood T cell repertoires in COVID-19. About the research overall: In each case, the material was cDNA or gDNA derived from T cells, B-cell-depleted T cells, or PBMCs.

TCRdb keeps only in-frame clones here, not all; method: immunoSEQ multiplex PCR. The sample carries about 210,000 clones, 84% recorded once. The Seattle patients, enrolled during active infection, were followed longitudinally. Trimming cost V 3 bases and J 3 bases, with 2 bases left between them. CDR1 is MNHEY and CDR2 is SMNVEV in the germline V gene (reference sequence). This CDR3 is built from 11 residues. The chain links TRBV27 to TRBJ2-5; no firm D call. The receptor comes from a woman of 80 years or more with COVID-19, enrolled during active disease. Sequencing was done on a sample of peripheral blood. The CDR3 region has the DNA TGTGCCAGCAGTTTTAAAGAGACCCAGTACTTC. Encoded protein: CASSFKETQYF.